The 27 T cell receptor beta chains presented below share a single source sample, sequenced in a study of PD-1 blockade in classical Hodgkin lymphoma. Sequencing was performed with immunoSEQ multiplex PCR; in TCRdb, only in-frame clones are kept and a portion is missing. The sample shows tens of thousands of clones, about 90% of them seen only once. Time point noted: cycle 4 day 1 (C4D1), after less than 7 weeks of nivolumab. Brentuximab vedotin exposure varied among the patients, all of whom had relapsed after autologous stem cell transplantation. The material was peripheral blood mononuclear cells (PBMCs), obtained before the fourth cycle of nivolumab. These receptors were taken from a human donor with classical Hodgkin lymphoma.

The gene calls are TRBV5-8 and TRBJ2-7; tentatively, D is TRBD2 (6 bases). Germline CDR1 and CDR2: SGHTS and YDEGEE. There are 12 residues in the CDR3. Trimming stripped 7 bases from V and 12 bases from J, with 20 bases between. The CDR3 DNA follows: TGTGCCAGCGATACCCTCCGGGGGTCTAGGTACTTC. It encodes CASDTLRGSRYF.

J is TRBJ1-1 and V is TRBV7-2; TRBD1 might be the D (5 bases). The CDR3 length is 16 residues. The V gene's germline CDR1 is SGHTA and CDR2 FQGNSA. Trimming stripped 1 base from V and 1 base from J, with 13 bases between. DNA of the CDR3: TGTGCCAGCAGCTTAGTCGGGGGGAACAAGAACACTGAAGCTTTCTTT. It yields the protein CASSLVGGNKNTEAFF.

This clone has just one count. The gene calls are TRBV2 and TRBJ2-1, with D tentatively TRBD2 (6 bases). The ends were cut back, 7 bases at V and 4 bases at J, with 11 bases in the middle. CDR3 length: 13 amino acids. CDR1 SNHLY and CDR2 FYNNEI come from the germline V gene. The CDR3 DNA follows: TGTGCCAGCATTGTCGGGGGATACAATGAGCAGTTCTTC. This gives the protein CASIVGGYNEQFF.

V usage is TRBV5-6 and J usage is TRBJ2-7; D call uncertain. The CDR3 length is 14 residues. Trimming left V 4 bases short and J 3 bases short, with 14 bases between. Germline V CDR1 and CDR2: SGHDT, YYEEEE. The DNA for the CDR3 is TGTGCCAGCAGCCTCCCATTAAAGGACTACGAGCAGTACTTC. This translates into CASSLPLKDYEQYF.

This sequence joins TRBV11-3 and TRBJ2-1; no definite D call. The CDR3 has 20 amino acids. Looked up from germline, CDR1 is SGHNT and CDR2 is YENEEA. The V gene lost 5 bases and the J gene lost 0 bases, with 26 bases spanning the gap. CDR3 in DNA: TGTGCCAGCAGCCATTCGTCGGCTGCTAAATGGGCAAGCTCCTACAATGAGCAGTTCTTC. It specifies CASSHSSAAKWASSYNEQFF.

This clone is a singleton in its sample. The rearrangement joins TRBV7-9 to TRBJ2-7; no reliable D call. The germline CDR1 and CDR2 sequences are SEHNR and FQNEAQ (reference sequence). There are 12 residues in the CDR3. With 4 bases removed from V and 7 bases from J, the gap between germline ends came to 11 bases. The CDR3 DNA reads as TGTGCCAGCAGCTGGGGTTTGGGGGAGCAGTACTTC. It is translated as CASSWGLGEQYF.

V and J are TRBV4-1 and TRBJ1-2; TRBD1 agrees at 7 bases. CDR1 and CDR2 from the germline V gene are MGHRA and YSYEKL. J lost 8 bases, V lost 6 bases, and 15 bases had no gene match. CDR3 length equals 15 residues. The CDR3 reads CASSEGAFGVGGYTF. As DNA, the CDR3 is TGCGCCAGCAGTGAGGGGGCGTTCGGAGTAGGAGGCTACACCTTC.

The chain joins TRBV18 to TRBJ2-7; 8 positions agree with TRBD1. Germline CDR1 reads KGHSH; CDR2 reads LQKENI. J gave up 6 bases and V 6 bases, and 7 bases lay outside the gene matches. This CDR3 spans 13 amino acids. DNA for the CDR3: TGTGCCAGCTCTTTGGGGACAGGTCGCGAGCAGTACTTC. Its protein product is CASSLGTGREQYF.

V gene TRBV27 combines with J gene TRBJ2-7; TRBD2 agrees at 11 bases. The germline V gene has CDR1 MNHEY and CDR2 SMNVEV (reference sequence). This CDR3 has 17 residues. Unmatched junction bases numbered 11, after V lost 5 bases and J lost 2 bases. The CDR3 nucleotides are TGTGCCAGCAGTGCCAACATACTAGCGGGGGCTCCCTACGAGCAGTACTTC. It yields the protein CASSANILAGAPYEQYF.

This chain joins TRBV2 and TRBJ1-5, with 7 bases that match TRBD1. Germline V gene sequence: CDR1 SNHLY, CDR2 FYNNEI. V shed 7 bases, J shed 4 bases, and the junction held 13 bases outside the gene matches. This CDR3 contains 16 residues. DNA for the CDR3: TGTGCCAGCAATAACCCAGGGGGGAGGTCTAATCAGCCCCAGCATTTT. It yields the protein CASNNPGGRSNQPQHF.

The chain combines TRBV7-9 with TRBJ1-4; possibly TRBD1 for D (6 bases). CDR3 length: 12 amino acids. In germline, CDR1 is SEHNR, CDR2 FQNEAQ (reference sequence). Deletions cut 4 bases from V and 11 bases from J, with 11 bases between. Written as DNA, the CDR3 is TGTGCCAGCAGCTCGGGACAAACGAAACTGTTTTTT. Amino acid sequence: CASSSGQTKLFF.

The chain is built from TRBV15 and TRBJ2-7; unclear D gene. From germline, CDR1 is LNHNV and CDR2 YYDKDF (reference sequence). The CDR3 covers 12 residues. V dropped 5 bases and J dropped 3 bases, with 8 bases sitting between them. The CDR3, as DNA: TGTGCCACCAGCCCCAGAGGCTACGAGCAGTACTTC. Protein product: CATSPRGYEQYF.

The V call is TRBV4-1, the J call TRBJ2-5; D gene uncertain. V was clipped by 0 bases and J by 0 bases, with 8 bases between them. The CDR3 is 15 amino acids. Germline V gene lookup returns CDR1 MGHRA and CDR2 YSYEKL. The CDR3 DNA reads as TGCGCCAGCAGCCAAGAAGAGAGGAACCAAGAGACCCAGTACTTC. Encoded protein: CASSQEERNQETQYF.

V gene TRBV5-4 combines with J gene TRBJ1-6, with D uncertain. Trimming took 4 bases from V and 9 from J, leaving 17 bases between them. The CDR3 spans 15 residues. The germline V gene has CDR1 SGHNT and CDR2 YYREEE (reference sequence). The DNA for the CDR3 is TGTGCCAGCAGCCCGGTCGGTGGAGTCGGTTCACCCCTCCACTTT. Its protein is CASSPVGGVGSPLHF.

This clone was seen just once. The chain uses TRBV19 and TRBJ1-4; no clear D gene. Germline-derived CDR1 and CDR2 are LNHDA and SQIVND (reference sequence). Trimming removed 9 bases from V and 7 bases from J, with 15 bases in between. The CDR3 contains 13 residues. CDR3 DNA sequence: TGTGCCAGCCAGGAGAGGGTTGGTGAAAAACTGTTTTTT. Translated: CASQERVGEKLFF.

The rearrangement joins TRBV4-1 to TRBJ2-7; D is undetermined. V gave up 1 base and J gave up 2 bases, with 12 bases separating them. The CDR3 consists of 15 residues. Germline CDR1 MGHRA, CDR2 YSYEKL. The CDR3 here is CASSQVLAAAYEQYF. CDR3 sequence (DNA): TGCGCCAGCAGCCAAGTCTTGGCGGCAGCCTACGAGCAGTACTTC.

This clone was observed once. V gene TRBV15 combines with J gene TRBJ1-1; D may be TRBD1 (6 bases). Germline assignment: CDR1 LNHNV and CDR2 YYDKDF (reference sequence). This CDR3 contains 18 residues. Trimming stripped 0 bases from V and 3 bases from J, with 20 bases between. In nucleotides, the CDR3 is TGTGCCACCAGCAGAGATCGAAAAAGGACAGTCGTATACACTGAAGCTTTCTTT. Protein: CATSRDRKRTVVYTEAFF.

The DNA of the CDR3 is TGTGCCAGCGGGGGGGGACAGGGGCGGACTGAAGCTTTCTTT. Encoded protein: CASGGGQGRTEAFF. The V and J genes are TRBV6-1 and TRBJ1-1; 10 bases match TRBD1. Germline V CDR1 and CDR2: MNHNS, SASEGT. The V segment lost 8 bases and the J segment 5 bases; nucleotides outside the gene matches: 8. CDR3 length equals 14 residues.

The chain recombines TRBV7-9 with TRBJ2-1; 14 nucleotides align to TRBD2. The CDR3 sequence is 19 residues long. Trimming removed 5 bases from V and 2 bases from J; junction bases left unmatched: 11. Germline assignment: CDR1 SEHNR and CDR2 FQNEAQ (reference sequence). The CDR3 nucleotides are TGTGCCAGCAGCCCTCGACTAGCGGGGGGGAAAAATCCCTACAATGAGCAGTTCTTC. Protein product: CASSPRLAGGKNPYNEQFF.

In nucleotides, the CDR3 is TGTGCCATCAGTGCCCGCCTAGACGAGCAGTACTTC. It translates to CAISARLDEQYF. This chain joins TRBV10-3 and TRBJ2-7; D uncertain. The germline V gene encodes CDR1 ENHRY and CDR2 SYGVKD. The CDR3 spans 12 residues. The V and J ends lost 4 bases and 5 bases respectively, with 9 bases between them.

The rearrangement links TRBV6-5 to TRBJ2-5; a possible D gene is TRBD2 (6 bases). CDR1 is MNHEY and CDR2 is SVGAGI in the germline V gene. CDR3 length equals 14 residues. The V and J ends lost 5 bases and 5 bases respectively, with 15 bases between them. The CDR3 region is CASSPPGVRETQYF. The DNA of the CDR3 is TGTGCCAGCAGTCCCCCGGGGGTCCGTGAGACCCAGTACTTC.

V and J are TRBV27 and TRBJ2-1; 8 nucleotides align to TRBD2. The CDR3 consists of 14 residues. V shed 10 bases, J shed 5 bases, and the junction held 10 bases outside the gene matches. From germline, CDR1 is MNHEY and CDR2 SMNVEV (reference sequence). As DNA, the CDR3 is TGTGCCACCCATAGAGCGGGGGCCAACAATGAGCAGTTCTTC. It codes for CATHRAGANNEQFF.

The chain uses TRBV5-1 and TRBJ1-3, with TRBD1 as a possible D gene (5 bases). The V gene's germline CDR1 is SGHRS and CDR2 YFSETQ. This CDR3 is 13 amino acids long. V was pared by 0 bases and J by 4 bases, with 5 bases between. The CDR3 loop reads CASSLGQGNTIYF. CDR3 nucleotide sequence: TGCGCCAGCAGCTTGGGACAGGGAAACACCATATATTTT. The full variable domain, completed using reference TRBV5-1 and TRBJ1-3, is KAGVTQTPRYLIKTRGQQVTLSCSPISGHRSVSWYQQTPGQGLQFLFEYFSETQRNKGNFPGRFSGRQFSNSRSEMNVSTLELGDSALYLCASSLGQGNTIYFGEGSWLTVV.

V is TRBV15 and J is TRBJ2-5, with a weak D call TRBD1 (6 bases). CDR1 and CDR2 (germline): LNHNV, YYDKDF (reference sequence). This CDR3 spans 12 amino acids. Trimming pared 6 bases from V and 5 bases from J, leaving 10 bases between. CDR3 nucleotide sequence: TGTGCCACCAGGGGGGCTGCGGAGACCCAGTACTTC. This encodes CATRGAAETQYF.

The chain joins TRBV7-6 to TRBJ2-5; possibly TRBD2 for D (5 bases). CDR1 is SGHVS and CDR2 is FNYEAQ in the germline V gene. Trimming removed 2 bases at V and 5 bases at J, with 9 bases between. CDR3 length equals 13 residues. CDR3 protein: CASSLLLVETQYF. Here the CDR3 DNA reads TGTGCCAGCAGCTTATTACTAGTTGAGACCCAGTACTTC.

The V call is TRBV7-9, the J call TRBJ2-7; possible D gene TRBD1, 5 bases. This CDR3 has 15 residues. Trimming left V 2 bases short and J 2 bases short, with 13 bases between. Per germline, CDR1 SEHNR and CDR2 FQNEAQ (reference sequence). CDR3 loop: CASSLPTATPYEQYF. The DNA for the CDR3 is TGTGCCAGCAGCTTACCGACAGCAACCCCCTACGAGCAGTACTTC. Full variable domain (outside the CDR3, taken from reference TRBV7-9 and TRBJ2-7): DTGVSQNPRHKITKRGQNVTFRCDPISEHNRLYWYRQTLGQGPEFLTYFQNEAQLEKSRLLSDRFSAERPKGSFSTLEIQRTEQGDSAMYLCASSLPTATPYEQYFGPGTRLTVT.

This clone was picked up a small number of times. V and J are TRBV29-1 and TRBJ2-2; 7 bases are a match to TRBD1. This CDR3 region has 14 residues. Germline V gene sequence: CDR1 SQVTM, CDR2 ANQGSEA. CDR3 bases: TGCAGTGCATCCAGGGGGACAAACACCGGGGAGCTGTTTTTT. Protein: CSASRGTNTGELFF.